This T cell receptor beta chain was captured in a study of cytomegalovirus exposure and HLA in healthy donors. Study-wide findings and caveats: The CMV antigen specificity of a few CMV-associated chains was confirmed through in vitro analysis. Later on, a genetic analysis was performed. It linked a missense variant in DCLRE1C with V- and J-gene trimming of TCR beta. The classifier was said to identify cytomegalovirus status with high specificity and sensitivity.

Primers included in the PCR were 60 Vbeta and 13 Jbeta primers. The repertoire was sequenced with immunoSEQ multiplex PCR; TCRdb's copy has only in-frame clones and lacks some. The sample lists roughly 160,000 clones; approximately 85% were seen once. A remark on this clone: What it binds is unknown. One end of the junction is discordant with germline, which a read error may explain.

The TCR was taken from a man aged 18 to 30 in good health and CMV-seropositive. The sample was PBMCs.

This CDR3 reads CASSLEQGAASGNTTYF. CDR3 in DNA: TGCGCCAGCAGCTTGGAACAGGGGGCCGCTTCTGGAAACACCACATATTTT. This sequence joins TRBV5-1 and TRBJ1-3, with TRBD1 matching over 9 bases. Germline CDR1 SGHRS, CDR2 YFSETQ. The CDR3 totals 17 residues.